This T cell receptor beta chain was captured in a study of beta chain features in type 1 diabetes. Background on the study: The examined sorted cells totaled roughly 110,000,000 across samples.

Remarks on this clone: Its matching antigen is unknown.

Overall study findings and caveats: Naive, central memory and regulatory TCRB repertoires appeared more similar among patients than healthy donors. Patients with type 1 diabetes showed fewer VDJ junction insertions and more deletions.

The whole isolated RNA underwent reverse transcription, so sequencing captured expressed TCRB transcripts. TCRdb keeps only in-frame clones here, not all; method: immunoSEQ multiplex PCR. Of approximately 23,000 clones in the sample, about 70% were seen once. Germline loops: CDR1 MNHEY, CDR2 SVGAGI. The CDR3 runs 14 residues. J was trimmed by 6 bases and V by 6 bases; bases with no gene match: 7. The chain combines TRBV6-5 with TRBJ1-5; 8 bases map to TRBD1. The clonotype was recovered from a woman aged 35 to 49 in good health. The source material was Tregs from blood. In DNA form, the CDR3 reads TGTGCCAGCAGCGAGTCAGGGGGCGGTCAGCCCCAGCATTTT. Protein product: CASSESGGGQPQHF.